One sample yielded the 22 T cell receptor beta chains listed below, sequenced in a study of Graves' ophthalmopathy and Graves' hyperthyroidism. Amplified TCR beta CDR3 regions were obtained using RNA transcripts as template. RT-PCR with HTBI primers came first, then second-round multiplex PCR. TCRdb itself ran the multiplex PCR reads through MiXCR, one entry per CDR3 protein. The sample yields over a million distinct CDR3 sequences, less than 45% seen once. Material for sequencing was peripheral blood or thyroid tissue (not recorded which). These receptor sequences come from an adult man with Graves' hyperthyroidism.

This clonotype was detected many times. V and J are TRBV5-8 and TRBJ2-5; 7 positions agree with TRBD1. The CDR3 runs to 16 residues. The germline V gene encodes CDR1 SGHTS and CDR2 YDEGEE. J lost 1 base, V lost 0 bases, and 6 bases had no gene match. CDR3 sequence reads: CASSLAAYRGQETQYF. The CDR3 region has the DNA TGTGCCAGCAGCTTGGCCGCTTACAGGGGCCAAGAGACCCAGTACTTC.

For this clonotype: One end of the junction is discordant with germline, which a read error may explain. This sequence joins TRBV19 and TRBJ1-4, with 10 bases lining up with TRBD1. The germline V gene has CDR1 LNHDA and CDR2 SQIVND (reference sequence). The CDR3 length is 18 residues. Written as DNA, the CDR3 is TGTGCCAATAGTAGACGGACAGGGGGAATCTCAACTAATGAAAAACTGTTTTTT. The encoded protein is CANSRRTGGISTNEKLFF. Full variable domain (outside the CDR3, taken from reference TRBV19 and TRBJ1-4): DGGITQSPKYLFRKEGQNVTLSCEQNLNHDAMYWYRQDPGQGLRLIYYSQIVNDFQKGDIAEGYSVSREKKESFPLTVTSAQKNPTAFYLCANSRRTGGISTNEKLFFGSGTQLSVL.

This clonotype occurred a few times. The V and J genes are TRBV25-1 and TRBJ2-5, with TRBD2 matching over 10 bases. Per the germline V gene, CDR1 is MGHDK and CDR2 is SYGVNS. V lost 5 bases to trimming and J lost 2 bases; unmatched junction nucleotides: 17. The CDR3 loop spans 19 amino acids. The CDR3 nucleotides are TGTGCCAGCAGTTACTCGAGACCCGCGGGACTAGCGTTACAAGAGACCCAGTACTTC. It is translated as CASSYSRPAGLALQETQYF.

This chain joins TRBV20-1 and TRBJ1-3; TRBD1 might be the D (5 bases). With 0 bases removed from V and 3 bases from J, the gap between germline ends came to 12 bases. Germline CDR1 and CDR2: DFQATT and SNEGSKA (reference sequence). The CDR3 is 15 residues long. Here the CDR3 reads CSARDRGGVGNTIYF. The CDR3 DNA reads as TGCAGTGCTAGAGATCGTGGGGGAGTTGGAAACACCATATATTTT.

This clonotype appeared a few times. Given a much more abundant clone one base away, this may be a read error. CDR3 DNA sequence: TGCGCCAGCGGACTAGCGCCCAGGTACGAGCAGTACTTC. It encodes CASGLAPRYEQYF. The rearrangement links TRBV5-1 to TRBJ2-7; 9 nucleotides match TRBD2. Germline V gene data show CDR1 as SGHRS and CDR2 as YFSETQ. V trimming: 7 bases; J trimming: 4 bases; junction bases outside the gene matches: 6. The CDR3 contains 13 residues.

This clonotype was counted ten times or more. This rearrangement joins TRBV20-1 to TRBJ2-2; 11 nucleotides match TRBD2. Looked up from germline, CDR1 is DFQATT and CDR2 is SNEGSKA (reference sequence). The CDR3 loop spans 15 amino acids. Trimming took 0 bases from V and 3 from J; bases not matched to a gene: 0. The CDR3 region is CSARELAGDTGELFF. CDR3 DNA: TGCAGTGCTAGAGAACTAGCGGGAGACACCGGGGAGCTGTTTTTT.

This clonotype came up a few times. V usage is TRBV5-1 and J usage is TRBJ2-5, with 8 bases matching TRBD1. The CDR3 has 15 amino acids. Germline CDR1 is SGHRS and CDR2 is YFSETQ. With V trimmed by 7 bases and J by 5 bases, 13 bases remained unmatched. Here the CDR3 DNA reads TGCGCCAGCCACGCGGGCAGGGGGCTGTCGGAGACCCAGTACTTC. Translated: CASHAGRGLSETQYF.

CDR3: CSLEDGREKLFF. Written as DNA, the CDR3 is TGCAGCTTGGAGGACGGGCGGGAAAAACTGTTTTTT. The gene calls are TRBV29-1 and TRBJ1-4, with D hard to call. The CDR3 runs 12 residues. Looked up from germline, CDR1 is SQVTM and CDR2 is ANQGSEA. V was pared by 8 bases and J by 8 bases, with 15 bases between.

V usage is TRBV3-1 and J usage is TRBJ1-2; weak D call: TRBD1 (6 bases). V was trimmed by 5 bases and J by 6 bases, leaving 25 bases between them. There are 17 residues in the CDR3. From germline, CDR1 is LGHDT and CDR2 YNNKEL (reference sequence). CDR3 sequence reads: CASSNPVGTSGDHGYTF. CDR3 in DNA: TGTGCCAGCAGCAACCCTGTAGGGACATCCGGGGACCATGGCTACACCTTC.

The chain couples TRBV10-2 to TRBJ2-7; possible D gene TRBD2, 6 bases. The CDR3 consists of 18 residues. Germline CDR1 WSHSY, CDR2 SAAADI. The ends were cut back, 4 bases at V and 5 bases at J, with 27 bases in the middle. CDR3 region: CASSARVPGTGSFNEQYF. The CDR3 DNA is TGCGCCAGCAGTGCTAGAGTCCCTGGGACCGGGAGTTTCAACGAGCAGTACTTC.

Remarks on this clonotype: Being one base from a much bigger clone, this may be a read error. The rearrangement joins TRBV7-9 to TRBJ2-7; D uncertain. Trimming pared 1 base from V and 12 bases from J, leaving 10 bases between. Germline-derived CDR1 and CDR2 are SEHNR and FQNEAQ (reference sequence). This CDR3 region has 11 residues. The CDR3 region is CASSLDPVPYF. CDR3 coding DNA: TGTGCCAGCAGCTTAGATCCCGTTCCGTACTTC.

This clonotype was observed a few times. V gene TRBV20-1 combines with J gene TRBJ2-5, with a weak D call TRBD2 (5 bases). V was clipped by 6 bases and J by 1 base, with 18 bases between them. Germline values: CDR1 DFQATT, CDR2 SNEGSKA (reference sequence). This CDR3 has 15 residues. CDR3 amino acids: CSANRALAGQETQYF. Written as DNA, the CDR3 is TGCAGTGCGAACCGGGCCCTGGCGGGCCAAGAGACCCAGTACTTC.

The rearrangement joins TRBV5-1 to TRBJ2-7; D might be TRBD1 (5 bases). Germline V gives CDR1 SGHRS, CDR2 YFSETQ. V lost 0 bases and J lost 12, with 10 bases in between. The CDR3 length is 11 residues. The CDR3 sequence: CASSLGGQSYF. CDR3 sequence (DNA): TGCGCCAGCAGCTTGGGGGGCCAGTCGTACTTC.

This clonotype has just a few counts. J is TRBJ2-7 and V is TRBV7-8; TRBD1 or TRBD2 may be the D gene (5 bases each). In germline, CDR1 is SGHVS, CDR2 FQNEAQ. V was cut by 2 bases and J by 2 bases, with 13 bases left in between. CDR3 length equals 15 residues. The CDR3 loop is CASSLTLGAPYEQYF. DNA of the CDR3: TGTGCCAGCAGCTTAACCCTCGGGGCTCCCTACGAGCAGTACTTC. Supplemented by reference TRBV7-8 and TRBJ2-7, the full variable domain reads GAGVSQSPRYKVAKRGQDVALRCDPISGHVSLFWYQQALGQGPEFLTYFQNEAQLDKSGLPSDRFFAERPEGSVSTLKIQRTQQEDSAVYLCASSLTLGAPYEQYFGPGTRLTVT.

CDR3 bases: TGTGCCAGCACCGAAAGAAAAGGGGGGATCTCCTACGAGCAGTACTTC. This sequence encodes CASTERKGGISYEQYF. The genes are TRBV6-1 and TRBJ2-7; D is possibly TRBD1 or TRBD2 (6 bases each). The CDR3 runs 16 residues. Germline-derived CDR1 and CDR2 are MNHNS and SASEGT. V gave up 7 bases and J gave up 0 bases, with 19 bases separating them.

The chain carries TRBV6-5 and TRBJ1-2; 10 nucleotides match TRBD1. V shed 5 bases and J 6 bases; nucleotides not matched to a gene: 9. The CDR3 sequence is 15 residues long. The germline V gene has CDR1 MNHEY and CDR2 SVGAGI. In nucleotides, the CDR3 is TGTGCCAGCAGTCCCGGGACAGGGGCGACGGATGGCTACACCTTC. This gives the protein CASSPGTGATDGYTF.

This clonotype has ten or more counts. In DNA form, the CDR3 reads TGCAGCGTCCAGGGAGATCGGCCTGAAGCTTTCTTT. Translating it yields CSVQGDRPEAFF. This chain links TRBV29-1 with TRBJ1-1; a possible D gene is TRBD1 (5 bases). Trimming cost V 6 bases and J 6 bases, with 14 bases left between them. The germline CDR1 and CDR2 sequences are SQVTM and ANQGSEA. The CDR3 sequence is 12 residues long.

This chain links TRBV25-1 with TRBJ1-2; no clear D gene. V lost 6 bases to trimming and J lost 4 bases, with 12 bases between them. From germline, CDR1 is MGHDK and CDR2 SYGVNS. The CDR3 has 13 residues. CDR3 in amino acids: CASRLGFFYGYTF. As DNA, the CDR3 is TGTGCCAGCAGGCTCGGGTTCTTCTATGGCTACACCTTC.

The count of this clonotype is one. V usage is TRBV25-1 and J usage is TRBJ1-1; the D gene is possibly TRBD1 (5 bases). This CDR3 comprises 13 residues. The V gene lost 4 bases and the J gene lost 5 bases, with 11 bases spanning the gap. The V gene's germline CDR1 is MGHDK and CDR2 SYGVNS. CDR3 in amino acids: CASSAEGLTEAFF. CDR3 bases: TGTGCCAGCAGTGCCGAGGGGTTGACTGAAGCTTTCTTT.

The rearrangement joins TRBV6-6 to TRBJ2-2; tentative D call: TRBD2 (5 bases). The CDR3 is 16 amino acids. Trimming shortened V by 5 bases and J by 3 bases, and 16 bases separated the two germline ends. Germline CDR1 is MNHNY and CDR2 is SVGAGI (reference sequence). The CDR3 protein is CASSLRPGLDTGELFF. The CDR3 nucleotides read TGTGCCAGCAGTCTCCGGCCCGGACTCGACACCGGGGAGCTGTTTTTT.

The chain combines TRBV20-1 with TRBJ2-5; 12 bases map to TRBD2. The CDR3 has 16 residues. J lost 4 bases, V lost 2 bases, and 8 bases had no gene match. The germline gives CDR1 DFQATT, CDR2 SNEGSKA (reference sequence). CDR3 sequence (DNA): TGCAGTGCTAGATCGAGACTAGCGGGAGTGAGAGAGACCCAGTACTTC. Its protein product is CSARSRLAGVRETQYF.

About this clonotype: One base away lies a much larger clone, so this may be a sequencing read error. It is likely a read error, because the conserved phenylalanine at the end of the CDR3 is missing. The chain links TRBV12-3 or TRBV12-4 to TRBJ2-5, with D possibly being TRBD1 or TRBD2 (5 bases each). Trimming took off 5 bases at V and 5 bases at J, with 12 bases between the two ends. The CDR3 is made up of 13 amino acids. The CDR3 nucleotides are TGTGCCAGCAGTCCCGGGACCAGTGAGACCCAGTACCTC. Amino acids: CASSPGTSETQYL.